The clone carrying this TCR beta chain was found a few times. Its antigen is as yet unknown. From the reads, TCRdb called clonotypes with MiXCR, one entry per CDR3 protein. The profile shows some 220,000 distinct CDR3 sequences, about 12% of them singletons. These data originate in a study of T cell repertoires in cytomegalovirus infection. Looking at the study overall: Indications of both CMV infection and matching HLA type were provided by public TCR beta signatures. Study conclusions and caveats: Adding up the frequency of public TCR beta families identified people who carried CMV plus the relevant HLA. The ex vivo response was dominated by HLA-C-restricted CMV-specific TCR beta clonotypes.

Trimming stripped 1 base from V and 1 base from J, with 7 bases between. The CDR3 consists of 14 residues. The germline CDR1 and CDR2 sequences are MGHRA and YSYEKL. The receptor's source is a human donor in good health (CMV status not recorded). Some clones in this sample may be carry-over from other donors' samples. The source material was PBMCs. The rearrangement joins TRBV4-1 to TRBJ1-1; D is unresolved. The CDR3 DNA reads TGCGCCAGCAGCCAAGGTATTGGGAACACTGAAGCTTTCTTT. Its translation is CASSQGIGNTEAFF.